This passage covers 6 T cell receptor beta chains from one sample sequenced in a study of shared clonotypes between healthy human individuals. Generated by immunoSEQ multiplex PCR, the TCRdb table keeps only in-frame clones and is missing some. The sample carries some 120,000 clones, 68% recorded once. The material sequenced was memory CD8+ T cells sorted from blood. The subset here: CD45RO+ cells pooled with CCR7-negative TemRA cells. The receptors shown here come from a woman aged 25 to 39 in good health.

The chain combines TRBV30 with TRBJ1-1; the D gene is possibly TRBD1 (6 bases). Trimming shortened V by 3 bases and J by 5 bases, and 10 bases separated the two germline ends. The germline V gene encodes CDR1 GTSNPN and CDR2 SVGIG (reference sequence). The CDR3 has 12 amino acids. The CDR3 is CAWSSGETEAFF. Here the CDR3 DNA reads TGTGCCTGGAGCTCAGGGGAGACTGAAGCTTTCTTT.

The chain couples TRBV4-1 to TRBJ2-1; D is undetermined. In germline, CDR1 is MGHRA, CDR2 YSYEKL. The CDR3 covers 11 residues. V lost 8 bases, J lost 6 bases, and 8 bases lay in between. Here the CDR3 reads CASRGTNEQFF. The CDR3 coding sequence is TGCGCCAGCCGCGGAACCAATGAGCAGTTCTTC.

The CDR3 spells CASSSEREIKNEQFF. CDR3 nucleotide sequence: TGTGCCAGCAGCTCAGAGCGGGAGATAAAGAATGAGCAGTTCTTC. V and J are TRBV11-2 and TRBJ2-1; 8 positions agree with TRBD2. V was pared by 4 bases and J by 7 bases, with 9 bases of the junction left unmatched. The CDR3 consists of 15 residues. Per germline, CDR1 SGHAT and CDR2 FQNNGV.

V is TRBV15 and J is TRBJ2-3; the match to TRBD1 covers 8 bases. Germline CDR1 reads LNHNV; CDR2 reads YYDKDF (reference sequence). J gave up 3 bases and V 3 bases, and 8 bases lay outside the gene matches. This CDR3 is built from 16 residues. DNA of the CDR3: TGTGCCACCAGCAGTTCTGGACAGGGCCTTACAGATACGCAGTATTTT. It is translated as CATSSSGQGLTDTQYF.

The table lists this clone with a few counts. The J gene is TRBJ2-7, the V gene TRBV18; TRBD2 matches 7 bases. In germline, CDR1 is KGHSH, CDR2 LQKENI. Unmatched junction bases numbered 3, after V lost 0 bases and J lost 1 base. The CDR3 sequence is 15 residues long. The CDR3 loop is CASSPPSGQSYEQYF. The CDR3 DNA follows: TGTGCCAGCTCACCACCTAGCGGGCAATCCTACGAGCAGTACTTC.

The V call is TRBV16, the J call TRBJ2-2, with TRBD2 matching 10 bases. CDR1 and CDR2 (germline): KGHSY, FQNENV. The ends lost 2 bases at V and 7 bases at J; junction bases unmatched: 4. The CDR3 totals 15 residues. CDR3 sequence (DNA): TGTGCCAGCAGCCAACTAGCGGGAGAGCTCGGGGAGCTGTTTTTT. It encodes CASSQLAGELGELFF.